This T cell receptor (beta chain) is from a study of cytomegalovirus exposure and HLA in healthy donors. This CDR3 spans 15 amino acids. Germline V gene data show CDR1 as SGHRS and CDR2 as YFSETQ. The trim removed 6 bases at V and 10 bases at J, leaving 10 bases unmatched. This clone was detected once. This PCR relied on a set of 60 Vbeta primers and 13 Jbeta primers. TCRdb's copy holds only in-frame clones and misses some; the assay was immunoSEQ multiplex PCR. The table has approximately 100,000 clones, roughly 79% seen once. J is TRBJ1-6 and V is TRBV5-1, with TRBD1 matching over 10 bases. Sequencing input: PBMCs. This clonotype was obtained from a woman between 35 and 50 years old in good health and CMV-seronegative. CDR3 residues: CASTWDRGTGSPLHF. Here the CDR3 DNA reads TGCGCCAGCACCTGGGACAGGGGTACGGGGTCACCCCTCCACTTT.